The source of this T cell receptor beta chain is a study of blood T cell repertoires in COVID-19 (dated by TCRdb to 2018 to 2020). As for the study more broadly: Samples covering the acute and convalescent phases of COVID-19 were provided by collaborators in the United States, Italy and Spain. Sample metadata almost always included a de-identified subject ID, COVID-19 status, age in years and sex. The repertoires were released in a freely available public database intended as a resource for research on the immune response to SARS-CoV-2. The dataset comprised deeply sampled blood TCRbeta repertoires from subjects exposed to, actively infected with, or recovered from COVID-19. Where HLA class I and class II types were available, the types were taken from metadata supplied by the sample provider, not from assay-based typing. The prospective study material was composed of cDNA or gDNA derived from T cells, B-cell-depleted T cells, or PBMCs. The samples were drawn from two sources: the first 160 participants of the ongoing ImmuneRACE study, and 1,200 or so subjects contributed by 6 global collaborators. General study outcomes and caveats: Clinical and demographic metadata were provided uncurated, with the amount varying by source and participant.

On this clone: This receptor's antigen is unknown. No much larger clonotype is one base removed from it; base qualities were not supplied.

Each collaborating institution followed its own protocols to collect whole blood in K2EDTA tubes. For TCRbeta analysis, collaborator samples were shipped as frozen whole blood, as isolated PBMCs, or as DNA extracted from either sample type. The immunoSEQ Assay, a bias-controlled multiplex PCR, was used to amplify TCRbeta CDR3 regions from genomic DNA. On the study's bioinformatics: Within the assay, amplification of reference gene primers was used to estimate how many nucleated cells each sample contained. To quantify the absolute abundance of each unique TCRbeta CDR3 rearrangement, sequence reads were collapsed and filtered. For each sample, productive Simpson clonality was calculated by taking the square root of Simpson's diversity index across productive rearrangements. The table comes from immuneACCESS by way of TCRdb, which keeps in-frame sequences with V and J called. Part of the clones is missing from these tables; in studies checked, under half for an unresolved V gene and the rest for unknown reasons. V, J and clone size are those of that table, while D and trimming were read from the DNA. The sample data list approximately 180,000 clones, and roughly 85% of these were observed just once. The ten largest clones capture around 9.9% of the sample.

CDR1 and CDR2 are read off the germline V gene as MDHEN and SYDVKM. Trimming takes 8 bases from V and 5 bases from J, and the germline ends sit 21 bases apart. Spanning cysteine to phenylalanine, the CDR3 consists of 15 amino acids. Kept here is only the CDR3 DNA, which spans 45 bases and is read in frame from base 1. Sample: peripheral blood. This sequence was found in a human donor with active or convalescent COVID-19. The donor label of this sample is uncertain. The chain links TRBV28 with TRBJ2-5; there is no confident call for the D gene. The CDR3 here reads CASGKLQRLRETQYF. The bases are TGTGCCAGCGGAAAACTGCAGCGCCTCCGGGAGACCCAGTACTTC.